The 15 T cell receptor beta chains below come from one sample, sequenced in a study of chemoradiotherapy in HPV16-positive cancers (dated 2022 in TCRdb). Preparation of the library involved the immunoSEQ multiplex PCR assay. Held by TCRdb, this immuneACCESS table contains in-frame sequences only and omits some clones. Under half of the omission traces to an unresolved V gene where checked; the cause of the rest is unknown. A total of about 12,000 clones appear in this sample, roughly nine tenths of them only once. Of the sample, about 2.8% falls within the top ten clones. This specimen consisted of blood, obtained from a patient who underwent chemoradiotherapy. The receptors shown here come from a human donor with HPV-associated anogenital cancer.

In nucleotides, the CDR3 is TGTGCCAGCAGTGAAATTCGCCCTGGTACGCAGTATTTT. This encodes CASSEIRPGTQYF. The V call is TRBV6-1, the J call TRBJ2-3; D ambiguous. The CDR3 is 13 residues long. The V end lost 2 bases, the J end lost 8 bases, and 11 bases lay between the germline ends. Germline V gives CDR1 MNHNS, CDR2 SASEGT.

This clone occurred once. J is TRBJ2-2 and V is TRBV5-6; D is unresolved. V was cut by 2 bases and J by 4 bases, with 9 bases left in between. The CDR3 length is 14 residues. The V gene's germline CDR1 is SGHDT and CDR2 YYEEEE. CDR3 coding DNA: TGTGCCAGCAGCTTTTGGGGTAGCACCGGGGAGCTGTTTTTT. Translating gives CASSFWGSTGELFF.

The chain is built from TRBV5-1 and TRBJ2-3; TRBD1 agrees at 11 bases. This CDR3 contains 17 residues. With 4 bases clipped from V and 0 bases from J, the junction kept 7 bases outside the gene matches. Germline assignment: CDR1 SGHRS and CDR2 YFSETQ. CDR3 nucleotides: TGCGCCAGCAGCGTGATAGGACAGGGGGCTAGCACAGATACGCAGTATTTT. Protein: CASSVIGQGASTDTQYF.

The rearrangement links TRBV18 to TRBJ2-5; perhaps TRBD1 as D (6 bases). The V and J ends lost 4 bases and 1 base respectively, with 10 bases between them. Germline assignment: CDR1 KGHSH and CDR2 LQKENI. CDR3 length equals 14 residues. The CDR3 coding sequence is TGTGCCAGCTCACTGGACAGCGCCCAAGAGACCCAGTACTTC. It encodes CASSLDSAQETQYF.

V usage is TRBV19 and J usage is TRBJ2-7; TRBD1 aligns across 9 bases. Losses at the gene ends were 4 bases for V and 6 bases for J; bases not matched to a gene: 4. The length of the CDR3 is 13 residues. The germline V gene has CDR1 LNHDA and CDR2 SQIVND (reference sequence). The DNA of the CDR3 is TGTGCCAGTAGTACGACAGGGGGGAGCGAGCAGTACTTC. Translating it yields CASSTTGGSEQYF.

V usage is TRBV7-2 and J usage is TRBJ1-2; possible D gene TRBD1, 6 bases. The germline V gene encodes CDR1 SGHTA and CDR2 FQGNSA. The CDR3 contains 13 residues. Deletions cut 5 bases from V and 4 bases from J, with 11 bases between. CDR3 DNA: TGTGCCAGCAGCCGGGGGCCCCTCTATGGCTACACCTTC. Translated, it gives CASSRGPLYGYTF.

The rearrangement links TRBV5-1 to TRBJ2-2, with TRBD2 matching over 12 bases. The CDR3 covers 15 residues. The junction had 2 bases not matched to a gene; V was cut back by 4 bases and J by 4 bases. Germline assignment: CDR1 SGHRS and CDR2 YFSETQ. The CDR3 spells CASSMTSGGTGELFF. The CDR3 nucleotides are TGCGCCAGCAGCATGACTAGCGGGGGCACCGGGGAGCTGTTTTTT.

The rearrangement joins TRBV28 to TRBJ2-7, with a weak D call TRBD2 (5 bases). V lost 7 bases, J lost 7 bases, and 20 bases lay in between. Per the germline V gene, CDR1 is MDHEN and CDR2 is SYDVKM. This CDR3 comprises 14 residues. In DNA, the CDR3 is TGTGCCAGCACTTCTCCGGGAACCGTGGGGGAGCAGTACTTC. Translated: CASTSPGTVGEQYF.

The V call is TRBV6-1, the J call TRBJ1-6; TRBD1 matches at 7 bases. The CDR3 sequence is 14 residues long. The germline V gene encodes CDR1 MNHNS and CDR2 SASEGT. Trimming at V came to 6 bases and at J to 9 bases, leaving 8 bases not matched to a gene. The CDR3: CASREQGRGSPLHF. The CDR3 DNA reads TGTGCCAGCAGGGAACAGGGGAGGGGTTCACCCCTCCACTTT.

This chain connects TRBV6-5 to TRBJ2-5; D is possibly TRBD1 (5 bases). Germline CDR1 reads MNHEY; CDR2 reads SVGAGI. Trimming pared 7 bases from V and 5 bases from J, leaving 20 bases between. The CDR3 runs to 15 residues. Written as DNA, the CDR3 is TGTGCCAGCAAAAGAACTCAGGGCAGTCGGGAGACCCAGTACTTC. Amino acids: CASKRTQGSRETQYF.

This rearrangement joins TRBV6-5 to TRBJ2-2; D gene uncertain. The CDR3 covers 13 residues. Germline V CDR1 and CDR2: MNHEY, SVGAGI. Deletions cut 5 bases from V and 5 bases from J, with 9 bases between. The CDR3 reads CASSPTRTGELFF. The CDR3 coding sequence is TGTGCCAGCAGTCCCACCAGGACCGGGGAGCTGTTTTTT.

This clone has just a few counts. V gene TRBV5-1 combines with J gene TRBJ1-2; the D gene is possibly TRBD1 (5 bases). The germline gives CDR1 SGHRS, CDR2 YFSETQ. The CDR3 consists of 11 residues. The V gene lost 7 bases and the J gene lost 8 bases, with 12 bases spanning the gap. CDR3 in amino acids: CASGADTGYTF. The CDR3 nucleotides read TGCGCCAGCGGGGCAGATACCGGCTACACCTTC.

V and J are TRBV5-6 and TRBJ1-3; D gene ambiguous. V lost 0 bases and J lost 1, with 8 bases in between. CDR1 SGHDT and CDR2 YYEEEE come from the germline V gene. CDR3 size: 15 residues. The CDR3 DNA sequence: TGTGCCAGCAGCTTGGCGCCGGGTTCTGGAAACACCATATATTTT. This translates into CASSLAPGSGNTIYF.

The CDR3 sequence is CASRGFVPAYTF. CDR3 in DNA: TGTGCCAGCAGAGGATTTGTGCCGGCCTACACCTTC. V and J are TRBV2 and TRBJ1-2, with D hard to call. CDR3 length: 12 amino acids. Germline CDR1 reads SNHLY; CDR2 reads FYNNEI. V shed 6 bases and J shed 10 bases, with 15 bases lying between them.

This clone has only one observation. The V call is TRBV6-6, the J call TRBJ1-2; 11 nucleotides line up with TRBD1. Trimming at V came to 2 bases and at J to 7 bases, leaving 6 bases not matched to a gene. The CDR3 loop spans 15 amino acids. The germline V gene has CDR1 MNHNY and CDR2 SVGAGI (reference sequence). The CDR3 DNA follows: TGTGCCAGCAGTTACGGAGGACAGGGGGCCTCTGGCTACACCTTC. Amino acid sequence: CASSYGGQGASGYTF.